This TCR beta chain was captured by sequencing in a study of blood T cell repertoires in COVID-19. In the study overall: PBMCs, B-cell-depleted T cells, or T cells were the source of the cDNA or gDNA that made up the material.

This clone was picked up a small number of times. The CDR3 contains 12 residues. Between the trimmed V and J ends, which lost 3 bases and 6 bases, there was a span of 5 bases. Germline CDR1 LNHDA, CDR2 SQIVND (reference sequence). Methods used by the authors: By means of reference gene primer amplification, nucleated cell counts were estimated. The method was immunoSEQ multiplex PCR; TCRdb's version includes in-frame clones alone and lacks a portion of them. The V and J calls and clone size are taken from that table; D and trimming were inferred from the DNA. The sample lists 150,000 to 200,000 clones, 89% seen once, with roughly 2% in the top ten.

V and J are TRBV19 and TRBJ2-2, with D perhaps matching TRBD2 (5 bases). The specimen sequenced was peripheral blood. The sequence was collected from a man between 18 and 35 years old who had recovered from COVID-19. The CDR3 loop reads CASSMEAGELFF. CDR3 in DNA: TGTGCCAGTAGTATGGAGGCCGGGGAGCTGTTTTTT.